The 20 T cell receptor beta chains below all came from one sample that was sequenced in a study of blood T cell repertoires in COVID-19. Measured with immunoSEQ multiplex PCR; TCRdb has only the in-frame clones, and not every one. The table has about 160,000 clones, roughly nine tenths seen once. The material sequenced was peripheral blood. All receptors derive from a man younger than 35 with COVID-19, enrolled during active disease.

This rearrangement joins TRBV11-2 to TRBJ2-7, with 16 bases aligning to TRBD2. The junction had 8 bases not matched to a gene; V was cut back by 2 bases and J by 4 bases. CDR3 length equals 18 residues. CDR1 is SGHAT and CDR2 is FQNNGV in the germline V gene. The CDR3 region has the DNA TGTGCCAGCAGCTTAACTGCGGGACTAGCGGGAGGGGGTTACGAGCAGTACTTC. This codes for CASSLTAGLAGGGYEQYF.

V usage is TRBV20-1 and J usage is TRBJ1-3, with D tentatively TRBD1 (5 bases). The CDR3 runs 16 residues. The germline V gene encodes CDR1 DFQATT and CDR2 SNEGSKA (reference sequence). Between the trimmed V and J ends, which lost 3 bases and 0 bases, there was a span of 15 bases. CDR3 sequence (DNA): TGCAGTGCTAGTATGGGAGGGGCCTTCTCTGGAAACACCATATATTTT. This sequence encodes CSASMGGAFSGNTIYF.

This rearrangement joins TRBV10-3 to TRBJ2-3, with 8 bases matching TRBD2. Trimming removed 2 bases from V and 5 bases from J; junction bases left unmatched: 9. CDR1 ENHRY and CDR2 SYGVKD come from the germline V gene. The CDR3 length is 16 residues. DNA for the CDR3: TGTGCCATCAGTGAGCTAGAAGCGGGAGTTCAAGATACGCAGTATTTT. Its translation is CAISELEAGVQDTQYF.

This rearrangement joins TRBV28 to TRBJ1-4, with TRBD1 matching over 10 bases. This CDR3 contains 14 residues. The J segment lost 8 bases and the V segment lost 5 bases, leaving 5 bases of the junction unmatched. The V gene's germline CDR1 is MDHEN and CDR2 SYDVKM. The chain's CDR3 is CASSGDRGREKLFF. The CDR3 region has the DNA TGTGCCAGCAGTGGGGACAGGGGAAGAGAAAAACTGTTTTTT.

The chain has TRBV28 and TRBJ1-2; TRBD1 aligns across 8 bases. Germline assignment: CDR1 MDHEN and CDR2 SYDVKM. The CDR3 has 13 residues. With V trimmed by 9 bases and J by 4 bases, 7 bases remained unmatched. CDR3 nucleotides: TGTGCCAGTTTGGCAGGGGGCGCCTATGGCTACACCTTC. Protein sequence: CASLAGGAYGYTF.

This clone appeared once. The chain recombines TRBV2 with TRBJ1-5, with D possibly matching TRBD1 (5 bases). There are 13 residues in the CDR3. Trimming removed 7 bases at V and 2 bases at J, with 9 bases between. Per germline, CDR1 SNHLY and CDR2 FYNNEI. The CDR3 sequence: CASMGEGNQPQHF. The CDR3 nucleotides read TGTGCCAGCATGGGGGAGGGCAATCAGCCCCAGCATTTT. Looking up the rest from reference TRBV2 and TRBJ1-5 gives the full variable domain: EPEVTQTPSHQVTQMGQEVILRCVPISNHLYFYWYRQILGQKVEFLVSFYNNEISEKSEIFDDQFSVERPDGSNFTLKIRSTKLEDSAMYFCASMGEGNQPQHFGDGTRLSIL.

The genes are TRBV9 and TRBJ2-3; 10 bases fit TRBD2. The CDR3 contains 14 residues. The germline CDR1 and CDR2 sequences are SGDLS and YYNGEE. Germline trimming cut 3 bases from V and 6 bases from J; bases unmatched to any gene: 4. The CDR3 DNA follows: TGTGCCAGCAGCGCCGGACTAGCGGTCGATACGCAGTATTTT. Encoded protein: CASSAGLAVDTQYF.

CDR3 in amino acids: CASSGQGPGTEAFF. CDR3 DNA sequence: TGTGCCAGCAGCGGGCAGGGGCCGGGCACTGAAGCTTTCTTT. The chain couples TRBV7-2 to TRBJ1-1, with D perhaps TRBD1 (6 bases). V was trimmed by 5 bases and J by 4 bases, leaving 14 bases between them. The CDR3 is 14 amino acids. Germline-derived CDR1 and CDR2 are SGHTA and FQGNSA.

This chain connects TRBV15 to TRBJ2-7, with TRBD2 matching 9 bases. Losses at the gene ends were 3 bases for V and 0 bases for J; bases not matched to a gene: 6. The germline CDR1 and CDR2 sequences are LNHNV and YYDKDF (reference sequence). CDR3 length: 16 residues. This CDR3 reads CATSSGLAGISYEQYF. CDR3 in DNA: TGTGCCACCAGCAGCGGGCTAGCGGGAATCTCCTACGAGCAGTACTTC.

To note about this clone: Other DNA sequences in the same sample also yield this CDR3. The V gene is TRBV9, the J gene TRBJ2-1; D may be TRBD1 (6 bases). Trimming took 0 bases from V and 1 from J, leaving 8 bases between them. The CDR3 is 15 residues long. From germline, CDR1 is SGDLS and CDR2 YYNGEE. The CDR3 reads CASSVEGVSYNEQFF. The CDR3 DNA sequence: TGTGCCAGCAGCGTAGAGGGGGTATCCTACAATGAGCAGTTCTTC.

The chain employs TRBV7-2 and TRBJ2-7; 11 bases fit TRBD1. Germline V CDR1 and CDR2: SGHTA, FQGNSA. The CDR3 covers 15 residues. Losses at the gene ends were 3 bases for V and 4 bases for J; bases not matched to a gene: 5. The CDR3 reads CASSFGQGAYYEQYF. The CDR3 region has the DNA TGTGCCAGCAGCTTCGGACAGGGGGCGTATTACGAGCAGTACTTC.

This clone was recorded a few times. This sequence joins TRBV28 and TRBJ2-7; no reliable D call. Trimming took 5 bases from V and 4 from J, leaving 12 bases between them. This CDR3 has 13 residues. The germline V gene encodes CDR1 MDHEN and CDR2 SYDVKM. CDR3 amino acids: CASSDHGLYEQYF. DNA of the CDR3: TGTGCCAGCAGTGATCACGGTCTTTACGAGCAGTACTTC.

This clone came up once. The genes are TRBV5-1 and TRBJ2-7; the D gene is possibly TRBD2 (5 bases). The germline gives CDR1 SGHRS, CDR2 YFSETQ. Trimming cost V 0 bases and J 2 bases, with 9 bases left between them. CDR3 length: 14 amino acids. The CDR3 bases are TGCGCCAGCAGCTTGGGAGGGAGCCCCTACGAGCAGTACTTC. Amino acids: CASSLGGSPYEQYF.

The chain couples TRBV28 to TRBJ2-7; 8 bases align to TRBD1. Germline-derived CDR1 and CDR2 are MDHEN and SYDVKM. The CDR3 spans 16 residues. The V and J ends lost 8 bases and 0 bases, in that order; junction bases with no gene match: 12. The CDR3: CASLNPRTGSSYEQYF. The DNA of the CDR3 is TGTGCCAGCCTAAACCCGAGGACAGGGAGCTCCTACGAGCAGTACTTC.

The chain couples TRBV20-1 to TRBJ2-7; tentatively, D is TRBD2 (5 bases). The CDR3 runs to 13 residues. V gave up 3 bases and J gave up 2 bases, with 11 bases separating them. CDR1 is DFQATT, CDR2 SNEGSKA, per germline (reference sequence). The CDR3 is CSASADSTYEQYF. The CDR3 nucleotides read TGCAGTGCTAGTGCGGACTCCACCTACGAGCAGTACTTC.

This chain connects TRBV4-1 to TRBJ2-7; 11 positions match TRBD2. From germline, CDR1 is MGHRA and CDR2 YSYEKL. Trimming cost V 2 bases and J 6 bases; bases outside gene matches: 3. This CDR3 is built from 14 residues. CDR3 nucleotide sequence: TGCGCCAGCAGCCAACTAGCGGGAGGTTTCGAGCAGTACTTC. Translating it yields CASSQLAGGFEQYF.

The chain employs TRBV11-3 and TRBJ2-2; 13 bases are shared with TRBD2. The CDR3 has 16 amino acids. The J segment lost 6 bases and the V segment lost 5 bases, leaving 6 bases of the junction unmatched. Germline V CDR1 and CDR2: SGHNT, YENEEA. In DNA, the CDR3 is TGTGCCAGCAGCCCTAGGACTAGCGGGAGTGCCGGGGAGCTGTTTTTT. Translated: CASSPRTSGSAGELFF.

The V and J genes are TRBV4-3 and TRBJ2-3; 7 bases line up with TRBD2. CDR1 and CDR2 (germline): LGHNA, YSLEER. The CDR3 loop spans 15 amino acids. The junction had 7 bases not matched to a gene; V was cut back by 3 bases and J by 4 bases. CDR3 DNA sequence: TGCGCCAGCAGCCAGGAGGTGGGAGGGGCAGATACGCAGTATTTT. Translation: CASSQEVGGADTQYF.

This clone was seen once. The CDR3 sequence: CASSAGIAGELFF. CDR3 coding DNA: TGTGCTAGTTCAGCGGGGATCGCCGGGGAGCTGTTTTTT. The chain joins TRBV12-5 to TRBJ2-2; 7 bases are a match to TRBD2. J was trimmed by 6 bases and V by 8 bases; bases with no gene match: 6. Germline V CDR1 and CDR2: LGHNT, FRNRAP. The CDR3 is 13 residues long.

The chain has TRBV19 and TRBJ1-6; 7 bases map to TRBD1. CDR1 LNHDA and CDR2 SQIVND come from the germline V gene (reference sequence). Unmatched junction bases numbered 8, after V lost 5 bases and J lost 7 bases. This CDR3 comprises 15 residues. CDR3 coding DNA: TGTGCCAGTAGTGCTCCCGGGACAGCGAATTCACCCCTCCACTTT. Its protein product is CASSAPGTANSPLHF.